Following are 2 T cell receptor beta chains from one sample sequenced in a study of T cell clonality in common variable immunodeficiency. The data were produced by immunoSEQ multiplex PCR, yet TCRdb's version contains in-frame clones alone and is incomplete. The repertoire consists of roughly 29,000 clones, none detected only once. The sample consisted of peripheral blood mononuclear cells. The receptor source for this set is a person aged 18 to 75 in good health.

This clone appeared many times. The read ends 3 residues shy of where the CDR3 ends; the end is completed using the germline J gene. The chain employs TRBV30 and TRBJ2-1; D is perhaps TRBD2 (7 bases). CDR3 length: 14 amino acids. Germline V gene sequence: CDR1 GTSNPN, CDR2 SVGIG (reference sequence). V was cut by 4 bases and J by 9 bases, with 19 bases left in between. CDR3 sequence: CAWKEGGASVEQFF. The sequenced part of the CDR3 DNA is TGTGCCTGGAAGGAGGGGGGGGCCTCGGTTGAG.

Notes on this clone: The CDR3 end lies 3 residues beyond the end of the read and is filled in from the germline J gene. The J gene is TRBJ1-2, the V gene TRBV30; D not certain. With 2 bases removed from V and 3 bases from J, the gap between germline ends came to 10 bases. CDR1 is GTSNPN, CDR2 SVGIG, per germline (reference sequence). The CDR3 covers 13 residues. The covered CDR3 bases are TGTGCCTGGAGTCCTAGACGGGACTATGGC. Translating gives CAWSPRRDYG. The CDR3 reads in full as CAWSPRRDYGYTF. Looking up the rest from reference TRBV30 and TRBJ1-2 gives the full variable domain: SQTIHQWPATLVQPVGSPLSLECTVEGTSNPNLYWYRQAAGRGLQLLFYSVGIGQISSEVPQNLSASRPQDRQFILSSKKLLLSDSGFYLCAWSPRRDYGYTFGSGTRLTVV.